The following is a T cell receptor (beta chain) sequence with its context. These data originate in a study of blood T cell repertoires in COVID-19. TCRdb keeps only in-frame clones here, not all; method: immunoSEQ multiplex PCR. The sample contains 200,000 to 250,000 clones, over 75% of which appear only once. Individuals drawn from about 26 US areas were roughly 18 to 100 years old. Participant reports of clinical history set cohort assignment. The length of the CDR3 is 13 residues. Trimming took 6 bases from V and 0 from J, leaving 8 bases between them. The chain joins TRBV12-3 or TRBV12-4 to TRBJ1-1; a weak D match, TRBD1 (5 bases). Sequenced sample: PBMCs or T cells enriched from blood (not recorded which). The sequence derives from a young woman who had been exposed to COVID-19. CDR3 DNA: TGTGCCAGCAGGCAGACAGTGAACACTGAAGCTTTCTTT. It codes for CASRQTVNTEAFF.